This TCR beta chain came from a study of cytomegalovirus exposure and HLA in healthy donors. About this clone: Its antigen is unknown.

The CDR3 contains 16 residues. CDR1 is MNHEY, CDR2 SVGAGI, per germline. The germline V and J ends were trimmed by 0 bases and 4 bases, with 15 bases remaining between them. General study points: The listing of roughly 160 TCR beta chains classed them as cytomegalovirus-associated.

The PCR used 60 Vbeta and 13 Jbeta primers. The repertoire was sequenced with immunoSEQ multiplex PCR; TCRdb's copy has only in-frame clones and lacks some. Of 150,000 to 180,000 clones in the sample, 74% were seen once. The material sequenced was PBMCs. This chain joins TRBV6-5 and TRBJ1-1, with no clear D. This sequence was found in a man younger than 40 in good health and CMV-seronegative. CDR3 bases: TGTGCCAGCAGTTACTCTGCAGTAACCCAACGCACTGAAGCTTTCTTT. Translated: CASSYSAVTQRTEAFF.